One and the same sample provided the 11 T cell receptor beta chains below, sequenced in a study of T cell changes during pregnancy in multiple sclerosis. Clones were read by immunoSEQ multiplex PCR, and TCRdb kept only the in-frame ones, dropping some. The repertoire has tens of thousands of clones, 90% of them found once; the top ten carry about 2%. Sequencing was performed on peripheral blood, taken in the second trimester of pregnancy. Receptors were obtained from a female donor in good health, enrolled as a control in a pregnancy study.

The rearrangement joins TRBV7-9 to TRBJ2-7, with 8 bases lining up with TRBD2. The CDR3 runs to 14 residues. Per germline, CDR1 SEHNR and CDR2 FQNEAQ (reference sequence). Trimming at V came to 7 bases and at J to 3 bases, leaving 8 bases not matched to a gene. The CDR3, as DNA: TGTGCCAGCACCCCGGGGGGGGCTGGCTACGAGCAGTACTTC. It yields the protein CASTPGGAGYEQYF.

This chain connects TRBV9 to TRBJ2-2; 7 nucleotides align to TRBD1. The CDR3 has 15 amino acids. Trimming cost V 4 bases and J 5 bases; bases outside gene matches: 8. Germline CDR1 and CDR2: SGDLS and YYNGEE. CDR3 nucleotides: TGTGCCAGCAGCCTAAGACAGGGTCCGACCGGGGAGCTGTTTTTT. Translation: CASSLRQGPTGELFF.

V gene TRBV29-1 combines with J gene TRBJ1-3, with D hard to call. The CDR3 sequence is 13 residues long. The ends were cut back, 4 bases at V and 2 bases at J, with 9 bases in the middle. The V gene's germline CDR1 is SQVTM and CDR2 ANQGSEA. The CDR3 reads CSVATAAGNTIYF. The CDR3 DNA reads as TGCAGCGTTGCAACAGCGGCTGGAAACACCATATATTTT.

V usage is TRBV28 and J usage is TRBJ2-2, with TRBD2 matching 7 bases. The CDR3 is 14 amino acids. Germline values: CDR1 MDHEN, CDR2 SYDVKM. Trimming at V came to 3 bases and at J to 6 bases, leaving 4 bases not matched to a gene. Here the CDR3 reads CASSLTREAGELFF. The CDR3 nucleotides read TGTGCCAGCAGTTTGACCCGGGAGGCCGGGGAGCTGTTTTTT.

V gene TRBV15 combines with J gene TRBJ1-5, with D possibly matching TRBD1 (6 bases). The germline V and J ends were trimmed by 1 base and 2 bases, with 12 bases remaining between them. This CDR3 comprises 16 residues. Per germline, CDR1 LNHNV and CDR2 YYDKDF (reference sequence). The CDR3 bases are TGTGCCACCAGCAGAGGACAGGACTTGGGCAATCAGCCCCAGCATTTT. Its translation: CATSRGQDLGNQPQHF. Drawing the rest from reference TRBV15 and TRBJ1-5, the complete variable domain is DAMVIQNPRYQVTQFGKPVTLSCSQTLNHNVMYWYQQKSSQAPKLLFHYYDKDFNNEADTPDNFQSRRPNTSFCFLDIRSPGLGDTAMYLCATSRGQDLGNQPQHFGDGTRLSIL.

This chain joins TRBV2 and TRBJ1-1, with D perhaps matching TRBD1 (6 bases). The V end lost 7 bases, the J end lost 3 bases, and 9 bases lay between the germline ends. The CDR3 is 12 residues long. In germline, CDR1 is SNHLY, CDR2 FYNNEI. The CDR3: CASNRVDTEAFF. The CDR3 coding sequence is TGTGCCAGCAACAGGGTTGACACTGAAGCTTTCTTT.

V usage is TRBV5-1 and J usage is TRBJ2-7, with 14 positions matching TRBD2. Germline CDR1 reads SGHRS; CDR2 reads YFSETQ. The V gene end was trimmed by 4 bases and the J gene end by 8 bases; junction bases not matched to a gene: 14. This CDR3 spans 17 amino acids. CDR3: CASSPPGLAGAPTKQYF. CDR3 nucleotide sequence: TGCGCCAGCAGCCCGCCGGGACTAGCGGGGGCTCCCACCAAGCAGTACTTC.

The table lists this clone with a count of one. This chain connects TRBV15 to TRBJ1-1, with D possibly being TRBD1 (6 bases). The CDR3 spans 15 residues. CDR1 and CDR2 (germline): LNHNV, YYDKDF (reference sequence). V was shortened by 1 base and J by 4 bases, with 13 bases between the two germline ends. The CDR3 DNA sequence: TGTGCCACCAGCAGAGTAGGGGGAAGGAGCACTGAAGCTTTCTTT. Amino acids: CATSRVGGRSTEAFF.

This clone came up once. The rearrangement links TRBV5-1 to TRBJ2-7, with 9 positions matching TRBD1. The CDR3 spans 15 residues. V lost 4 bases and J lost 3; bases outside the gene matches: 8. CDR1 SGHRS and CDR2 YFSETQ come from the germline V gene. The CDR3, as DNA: TGCGCCAGCAGCCCTGGACAGGGGTTAAGCTACGAGCAGTACTTC. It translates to CASSPGQGLSYEQYF.

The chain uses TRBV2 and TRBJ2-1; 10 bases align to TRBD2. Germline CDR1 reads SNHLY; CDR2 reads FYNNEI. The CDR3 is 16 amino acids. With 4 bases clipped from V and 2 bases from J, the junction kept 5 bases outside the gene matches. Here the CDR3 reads CASSANGLAAYNEQFF. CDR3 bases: TGTGCCAGCAGTGCTAATGGACTAGCGGCCTACAATGAGCAGTTCTTC.

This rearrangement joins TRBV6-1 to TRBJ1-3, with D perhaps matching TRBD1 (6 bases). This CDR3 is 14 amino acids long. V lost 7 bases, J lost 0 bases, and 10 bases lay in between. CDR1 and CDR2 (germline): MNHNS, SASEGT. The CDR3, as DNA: TGTGCCAGCACGCAGGGGAACTCTGGAAACACCATATATTTT. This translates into CASTQGNSGNTIYF.